A single sample is the source of the 23 T cell receptor beta chains below, sequenced in a study of blood T cell repertoires in COVID-19. The repertoire was sequenced with immunoSEQ multiplex PCR; TCRdb's copy has only in-frame clones and lacks some. This sample has some 150,000 clones; around 89% occur once, and the top ten carry under 3%. The sequencing sample was made of peripheral blood. Receptor source: a man aged 55 to 70 with active or convalescent COVID-19.

This clone was counted between two and nine times. The rearrangement joins TRBV30 to TRBJ1-6, with no clear D. Between the trimmed V and J ends, which lost 3 bases and 8 bases, there was a span of 11 bases. Looked up from germline, CDR1 is GTSNPN and CDR2 is SVGIG (reference sequence). The CDR3 consists of 13 residues. The DNA for the CDR3 is TGTGCCTGGAGCCCGGGTCCCTATTCACCCCTCCACTTT. This codes for CAWSPGPYSPLHF.

The gene calls are TRBV18 and TRBJ2-5; TRBD2 aligns across 10 bases. There are 16 residues in the CDR3. The germline V gene encodes CDR1 KGHSH and CDR2 LQKENI. Losses at the gene ends were 3 bases for V and 1 base for J; bases not matched to a gene: 5. CDR3 sequence reads: CASSPEASGGQETQYF. DNA of the CDR3: TGTGCCAGCTCACCTGAGGCTAGCGGGGGCCAAGAGACCCAGTACTTC.

The rearrangement uses TRBV4-2 and TRBJ2-1; D gene unclear. Germline assignment: CDR1 LGHNA and CDR2 YNFKEQ. The CDR3 length is 16 residues. The V gene lost 1 base and the J gene lost 0 bases, with 10 bases spanning the gap. CDR3 bases: TGTGCCAGCAGCCAAGCCCCCGCTAGCTCCTACAATGAGCAGTTCTTC. This encodes CASSQAPASSYNEQFF.

The rearrangement links TRBV19 to TRBJ1-3; D is unresolved. The CDR3 is 16 residues long. Trimming removed 0 bases from V and 8 bases from J, with 17 bases in between. CDR1 and CDR2 from the germline V gene are LNHDA and SQIVND (reference sequence). CDR3: CASSIDGTSSRDTIYF. The CDR3 DNA reads as TGTGCCAGTAGTATAGATGGCACCTCCTCACGGGACACCATATATTTT.

The V call is TRBV5-5, the J call TRBJ2-1, with 12 bases identical to TRBD2. The J segment lost 10 bases and the V segment lost 4 bases, leaving 6 bases of the junction unmatched. This CDR3 is 14 amino acids long. CDR1 SGHKS and CDR2 YYEKEE come from the germline V gene (reference sequence). DNA for the CDR3: TGTGCCAGCAGCCAAACCGGGACTAGCGGGGAGCAGTTCTTC. Its protein is CASSQTGTSGEQFF.

The chain joins TRBV5-1 to TRBJ2-3, with a possible D match to TRBD2 (6 bases). The CDR3 has 14 amino acids. Germline V gene lookup returns CDR1 SGHRS and CDR2 YFSETQ. Deletions cut 4 bases from V and 6 bases from J, with 15 bases between. CDR3 nucleotide sequence: TGCGCCAGCAGCCCAACCGTCCGGGGGGATACGCAGTATTTT. Translated: CASSPTVRGDTQYF.

The V gene is TRBV4-2, the J gene TRBJ2-7, with 9 bases aligning to TRBD1. V dropped 4 bases and J dropped 5; count of bases not matched to a gene: 6. The germline V gene has CDR1 LGHNA and CDR2 YNFKEQ. CDR3 length: 14 amino acids. This CDR3 reads CASSLGQGPDEQYF. For the CDR3, the DNA is TGTGCCAGCAGCCTGGGACAGGGACCCGACGAGCAGTACTTC.

V and J are TRBV10-3 and TRBJ1-2; D uncertain. The CDR3 extends over 13 amino acids. Trimming pared 2 bases from V and 8 bases from J, leaving 12 bases between. The germline CDR1 and CDR2 sequences are ENHRY and SYGVKD. The chain's CDR3 is CAISERGTEGYTF. CDR3 nucleotides: TGTGCCATCAGTGAGAGAGGAACTGAGGGCTACACCTTC.

The chain recombines TRBV7-2 with TRBJ1-6; 7 positions match TRBD1. The germline CDR1 and CDR2 sequences are SGHTA and FQGNSA. There are 15 residues in the CDR3. V was clipped by 1 base and J by 7 bases; unmatched bases: 4. The CDR3 loop reads CASSLGQGGNSPLHF. The CDR3 region has the DNA TGTGCCAGCAGCTTAGGACAGGGTGGGAATTCACCCCTCCACTTT.

V usage is TRBV19 and J usage is TRBJ1-5; D gene uncertain. Per the germline V gene, CDR1 is LNHDA and CDR2 is SQIVND (reference sequence). Between the trimmed V and J ends, which lost 3 bases and 6 bases, there was a span of 6 bases. The CDR3 consists of 12 residues. The DNA for the CDR3 is TGTGCCAGTAGTATGGCCTTTCAGCCCCAGCATTTT. Amino acid sequence: CASSMAFQPQHF.

V is TRBV18 and J is TRBJ2-6; D perhaps matches TRBD1 (6 bases). V lost 5 bases to trimming and J lost 3 bases, with 17 bases between them. The CDR3 totals 17 residues. Looked up from germline, CDR1 is KGHSH and CDR2 is LQKENI. As DNA, the CDR3 is TGTGCCAGCTCAGGAAGGGGGTCCGGGTTTGGGGCCAACGTCCTGACTTTC. This translates into CASSGRGSGFGANVLTF.

The rearrangement joins TRBV4-1 to TRBJ2-3, with D unresolved. The ends were cut back, 2 bases at V and 4 bases at J, with 4 bases in the middle. The CDR3 runs to 12 residues. Germline V lookup: CDR1 MGHRA, CDR2 YSYEKL. CDR3 sequence (DNA): TGCGCCAGCAGCCAACGCGCAGATACGCAGTATTTT. It encodes CASSQRADTQYF.

The genes are TRBV6-5 and TRBJ1-1, with D possibly matching TRBD1 (6 bases). The germline V gene has CDR1 MNHEY and CDR2 SVGAGI. Trimming took 2 bases from V and 6 from J, leaving 10 bases between them. The CDR3 length is 13 residues. The CDR3 sequence is CASSYGRGAEAFF. Here the CDR3 DNA reads TGTGCCAGCAGTTACGGCAGGGGAGCTGAAGCTTTCTTT.

CDR3 sequence reads: CASSSTGITGELFF. CDR3 in DNA: TGTGCCAGCAGTTCGACAGGGATCACCGGGGAGCTGTTTTTT. The chain couples TRBV11-2 to TRBJ2-2; the match to TRBD1 covers 7 bases. CDR1 SGHAT and CDR2 FQNNGV come from the germline V gene. The CDR3 is 14 amino acids. The trim removed 6 bases at V and 4 bases at J, leaving 5 bases unmatched.

Points on this clone: A read error may produce the germline difference seen at one junction end. This chain uses TRBV7-9 with TRBJ2-1, with TRBD1 as a possible D gene (6 bases). The CDR3 is made up of 14 amino acids. The germline CDR1 and CDR2 sequences are SEHNR and FQNEAQ (reference sequence). The CDR3 loop reads CASSLAQGWNEQFF. The CDR3 DNA is TGTGCCAGCAGCCTAGCACAGGGCTGGAATGAGCAGTTCTTC. The entire variable domain, with the rest obtained from reference TRBV7-9 and TRBJ2-1, is as follows: DTGVSQNPRHKITKRGQNVTFRCDPISEHNRLYWYRQTLGQGPEFLTYFQNEAQLEKSRLLSDRFSAERPKGSFSTLEIQRTEQGDSAMYLCASSLAQGWNEQFFGPGTRLTVL.

This rearrangement joins TRBV12-3 or TRBV12-4 to TRBJ2-5; maybe TRBD2 (5 bases). The CDR3 is 12 residues long. Deletions cut 10 bases from V and 7 bases from J, with 16 bases between. The CDR3 DNA is TGTGCCACCAGGACGGACGGAGGGACCCAGTACTTC. Amino acids: CATRTDGGTQYF.

A single count supports this clone. This sequence joins TRBV15 and TRBJ2-2, with 12 bases fitting TRBD2. The germline V gene encodes CDR1 LNHNV and CDR2 YYDKDF (reference sequence). The V and J ends lost 3 bases and 6 bases, in that order; junction bases with no gene match: 8. This CDR3 contains 17 residues. This CDR3 reads CATSSQSSGGASGELFF. Written as DNA, the CDR3 is TGTGCCACCAGCAGCCAGTCTAGCGGGGGGGCCTCCGGGGAGCTGTTTTTT.

Only one count was recorded for this clone. The V call is TRBV3-1 (or the pseudogene TRBV3-2), the J call TRBJ2-5; weak D call: TRBD2 (5 bases). The CDR3 sequence is 14 residues long. V was pared by 2 bases and J by 2 bases, with 9 bases between. In germline, CDR1 is LGHDT, CDR2 YNNKEL (reference sequence). This chain's CDR3 is CASSQNTGQETQYF. CDR3 in DNA: TGTGCCAGCAGCCAAAACACGGGACAAGAGACCCAGTACTTC.

This clone has a single count. J is TRBJ1-6 and V is TRBV2, with D possibly matching TRBD1 (5 bases). The CDR3 length is 15 residues. Trimming shortened V by 0 bases and J by 9 bases, and 12 bases separated the two germline ends. Germline V gene data show CDR1 as SNHLY and CDR2 as FYNNEI. CDR3: CASSEAQGRSSPLHF. The CDR3 nucleotides are TGTGCCAGCAGTGAAGCGCAGGGAAGAAGTTCACCCCTCCACTTT.

The V call is TRBV10-2, the J call TRBJ1-5; D perhaps matches TRBD1 (6 bases). The germline gives CDR1 WSHSY, CDR2 SAAADI. This CDR3 is 15 amino acids long. Trimming cost V 3 bases and J 1 base, with 10 bases left between them. The CDR3 bases are TGCGCCAGCAGTGAAACAGGGCAGAGCAATCAGCCCCAGCATTTT. Residues: CASSETGQSNQPQHF.

This chain joins TRBV7-2 and TRBJ1-2, with a weak D call TRBD1 (5 bases). Germline V lookup: CDR1 SGHTA, CDR2 FQGNSA. This CDR3 contains 13 residues. Trimming shortened V by 1 base and J by 6 bases, and 9 bases separated the two germline ends. The CDR3 DNA is TGTGCCAGCAGCTTAGAAAACAGGAATGGCTACACCTTC. Amino acids: CASSLENRNGYTF.

J is TRBJ1-4 and V is TRBV28; 7 positions agree with TRBD1. Trimming cost V 6 bases and J 5 bases; bases outside gene matches: 12. The CDR3 is 16 amino acids. Germline V CDR1 and CDR2: MDHEN, SYDVKM. The CDR3 DNA sequence: TGTGCCAGCAGCTCCCCCGGGACAGTAACAAATGAAAAACTGTTTTTT. The encoded protein is CASSSPGTVTNEKLFF. Complete variable domain (other parts from reference TRBV28 and TRBJ1-4): DVKVTQSSRYLVKRTGEKVFLECVQDMDHENMFWYRQDPGLGLRLIYFSYDVKMKEKGDIPEGYSVSREKKERFSLILESASTNQTSMYLCASSSPGTVTNEKLFFGSGTQLSVL.

The gene calls are TRBV6-2 or TRBV6-3 and TRBJ1-1; D gene unclear. CDR3 length: 13 residues. Germline lookup yields CDR1 MNHEY and CDR2 SVGEGT. V lost 6 bases and J lost 5, with 13 bases in between. The CDR3 DNA reads as TGTGCCAGCAGCTCTCCTAGTGTTACTGAAGCTTTCTTT. It codes for CASSSPSVTEAFF.